The present T cell receptor (beta chain) was sequenced within a study of blood T cell repertoires in COVID-19. Study-level background: PBMCs, B-cell-depleted T cells, or T cells were the source of the cDNA or gDNA that made up the material.

The germline V gene has CDR1 SGHRS and CDR2 YFSETQ. The V gene end was trimmed by 3 bases and the J gene end by 7 bases; junction bases not matched to a gene: 5. The CDR3 length is 13 residues. Original data processing: From reference gene primer amplification, estimates of nucleated cell counts were derived. The method was immunoSEQ multiplex PCR; TCRdb's version includes in-frame clones alone and lacks a portion of them. D and trimming were read from the DNA, whereas the V and J calls and clone size are those reported in that table. This table holds around 700,000 clones, around 89% found once. Sequenced material: peripheral blood. This clonotype originated in a woman under 30 with acute or convalescent COVID-19. The V and J genes are TRBV5-1 and TRBJ1-1; TRBD1 agrees at 8 bases. CDR3 bases: TGCGCCAGCAGCTATGACAGGGGTCTTGAAGCTTTCTTT. Its translation is CASSYDRGLEAFF.